One sample yielded the 4 T cell receptor beta chains listed below, sequenced in a study of T cells after yellow fever vaccination. TCRdb analysed the 5' RACE reads with MiXCR anew, one entry per CDR3 protein. The sample records 100,000 to 150,000 distinct CDR3 sequences, roughly 6.7% being singletons. Specimen: CD4+ T cells sorted from PBMCs, collected roughly 10 days after the first yellow fever vaccination. These receptors were taken from a man between 18 and 35 years old who received the YFV17D yellow fever vaccine.

This clonotype was observed at least ten times. The chain carries TRBV5-1 and TRBJ2-1; D is possibly TRBD2 (6 bases). CDR1 SGHRS and CDR2 YFSETQ come from the germline V gene. The germline V and J ends were trimmed by 1 base and 5 bases, with 13 bases remaining between them. This CDR3 is 15 amino acids long. The DNA of the CDR3 is TGCGCCAGCAGCTTGTTCGGGGGAAGGGACAATGAGCAGTTCTTC. The encoded protein is CASSLFGGRDNEQFF.

There are a few counts of this clonotype. V gene TRBV6-5 combines with J gene TRBJ2-5; 11 nucleotides line up with TRBD2. The V gene's germline CDR1 is MNHEY and CDR2 SVGAGI. The junction had 12 bases not matched to a gene; V was cut back by 3 bases and J by 0 bases. The CDR3 runs to 19 residues. The CDR3 DNA is TGTGCCAGCAGTTATCCAAGACTAGCGGGGCCGACGTACCAAGAGACCCAGTACTTC. As protein: CASSYPRLAGPTYQETQYF.

A few counts support this clonotype. This chain uses TRBV12-3 or TRBV12-4 with TRBJ2-1; D is uncertain. Trimming shortened V by 6 bases and J by 7 bases, and 10 bases separated the two germline ends. There are 12 residues in the CDR3. As DNA, the CDR3 is TGTGCCAGCAGCCGAGTAGGGAATGAGCAGTTCTTC. Its translation: CASSRVGNEQFF.

At least ten counts were recorded for this clonotype. DNA for the CDR3: TGCAGTGCTAGAAGGTCGGGGACCCAGCCTGAAGCTTTCTTT. It encodes CSARRSGTQPEAFF. J is TRBJ1-1 and V is TRBV20-1, with D possibly matching TRBD1 (5 bases). The germline V and J ends were trimmed by 2 bases and 6 bases, with 16 bases remaining between them. Germline assignment: CDR1 DFQATT and CDR2 SNEGSKA (reference sequence). CDR3 size: 14 residues.